The present entry profiles one T cell receptor (beta chain) with its context. Its specificity is not known. Assay used: immunoSEQ multiplex PCR; TCRdb lists only in-frame clones, some missing. The sample consists of approximately 100,000 clones, roughly 80% of them appearing once. Per germline, CDR1 LNHDA and CDR2 SQIVND (reference sequence). V was clipped by 3 bases and J by 2 bases; unmatched bases: 3. This CDR3 spans 14 amino acids. These data originate in a study of radiotherapy plus CTLA-4 blockade in lung cancer. Study at large: Of all patients, around 20% responded objectively and 30% to 35% showed disease control.

Study results and caveats: Radiotherapy was combined with ipilimumab, and tumor-derived TCR clones then expanded in blood. The best predictor of response was reported to be early blood T cell clone dynamics, with interferon-beta.

This receptor was taken from a human donor with non-small cell lung cancer who had a partial response to radiotherapy plus ipilimumab. This sequence joins TRBV19 and TRBJ2-7; 8 bases are a match to TRBD2. Sample: peripheral blood, taken from a patient treated with radiotherapy plus ipilimumab. The CDR3 here is CASSMQRGPYEQYF. CDR3 coding DNA: TGTGCCAGTAGTATGCAGCGGGGGCCCTACGAGCAGTACTTC.